This T cell receptor beta chain was captured in a study of Tregs in tolerant kidney transplant recipients. The CDR3 spans 16 residues. Germline V gene data show CDR1 as SGHTA and CDR2 as FQGTGA. Trimming took 5 bases from V and 0 from J; bases not matched to a gene: 5. Method: immunoSEQ multiplex PCR; TCRdb's copy keeps in-frame clones and lacks some. Of tens of thousands of clones listed, about 90% are singletons. Related graft donors supplied nonmyeloablative bone marrow transplants, and mixed chimerism was transient. This sample comprised CD8+ T cells from blood (PBMCs), obtained 24 months after the transplant. The clonotype comes from a human patient who received a combined kidney and bone marrow transplant. Some T cells may be transferred from the graft donor. The J gene is TRBJ2-7, the V gene TRBV7-3, with 12 bases matching TRBD1. CDR3 sequence reads: CASSPGTGGDSYEQYF. The DNA for the CDR3 is TGTGCCAGCAGCCCGGGGACAGGGGGCGACTCCTACGAGCAGTACTTC.